What follows are 16 T cell receptor beta chains derived from one specimen sequenced in a study of cytomegalovirus exposure and HLA in healthy donors. Primers: 60 Vbeta forward and 13 Jbeta reverse. Assay used: immunoSEQ multiplex PCR; TCRdb lists only in-frame clones, some missing. This table has 160,000 or so clones, around 80% appearing once. The sample comprised PBMCs. The source of these receptors is a man under 40 in good health and CMV-seronegative.

The chain joins TRBV2 to TRBJ2-5, with TRBD1 matching over 8 bases. With V trimmed by 0 bases and J by 5 bases, 8 bases remained unmatched. Germline CDR1 reads SNHLY; CDR2 reads FYNNEI. This CDR3 spans 16 amino acids. CDR3 sequence: CASSEARGQGRETQYF. DNA of the CDR3: TGTGCCAGCAGTGAAGCGCGAGGACAGGGTAGGGAGACCCAGTACTTC.

V gene TRBV5-6 combines with J gene TRBJ2-7, with 7 positions matching TRBD2. Trimming cost V 4 bases and J 4 bases; bases outside gene matches: 8. CDR3 length: 14 residues. Germline CDR1 reads SGHDT; CDR2 reads YYEEEE. In DNA form, the CDR3 reads TGTGCCAGCAGCCCCGGACTAGGGGCTTACGAGCAGTACTTC. Translating gives CASSPGLGAYEQYF.

This sequence joins TRBV7-9 and TRBJ2-3; TRBD2 matches at 11 bases. Germline loops: CDR1 SEHNR, CDR2 FQNEAQ (reference sequence). V shed 2 bases, J shed 4 bases, and the junction held 11 bases outside the gene matches. This CDR3 is 18 amino acids long. The CDR3 sequence: CASSLPFRLAGTADTQYF. The CDR3 coding sequence is TGTGCCAGCAGCTTACCATTCCGACTAGCGGGAACGGCAGATACGCAGTATTTT.

This chain links TRBV27 with TRBJ2-7; D is possibly TRBD2 (5 bases). This CDR3 comprises 15 residues. Trimming removed 2 bases at V and 0 bases at J, with 11 bases between. The germline gives CDR1 MNHEY, CDR2 SMNVEV (reference sequence). CDR3 amino acids: CASSLSGVSSYEQYF. The DNA for the CDR3 is TGTGCCAGCAGTTTAAGCGGTGTCAGCTCCTACGAGCAGTACTTC.

CDR3 DNA: TGTGCCAGCAGTTCAGGCGCAAATGGCTACACCTTC. Amino acid sequence: CASSSGANGYTF. V and J are TRBV27 and TRBJ1-2; no firm D call. The germline gives CDR1 MNHEY, CDR2 SMNVEV (reference sequence). This CDR3 comprises 12 residues. The ends were cut back, 4 bases at V and 6 bases at J, with 9 bases in the middle.

The chain recombines TRBV7-8 with TRBJ1-2, with 11 bases matching TRBD1. V lost 0 bases and J lost 9; bases outside the gene matches: 3. Germline V gene lookup returns CDR1 SGHVS and CDR2 FQNEAQ. The CDR3 has 14 residues. The CDR3 region is CASSLAGTGGSYTF. In DNA, the CDR3 is TGTGCCAGCAGCTTAGCGGGGACAGGGGGAAGCTACACCTTC.

The rearrangement links TRBV2 to TRBJ1-4; unclear D gene. V shed 3 bases and J shed 2 bases, with 19 bases lying between them. The CDR3 totals 18 residues. Per the germline V gene, CDR1 is SNHLY and CDR2 is FYNNEI. The CDR3 nucleotides read TGTGCCAGCAGTGACCCCGATGAGGGTGGCTCTACTAATGAAAAACTGTTTTTT. It yields the protein CASSDPDEGGSTNEKLFF.

CDR3 region: CASSPQVHYEQYF. The DNA for the CDR3 is TGTGCCAGCAGCCCGCAGGTTCACTACGAGCAGTACTTC. V is TRBV6-5 and J is TRBJ2-7; D uncertain. In germline, CDR1 is MNHEY, CDR2 SVGAGI. V lost 6 bases, J lost 3 bases, and 12 bases lay in between. This CDR3 is built from 13 residues.

The chain has TRBV9 and TRBJ2-3; D possibly corresponds to TRBD1 (5 bases). V was clipped by 4 bases and J by 3 bases, with 12 bases between them. Germline assignment: CDR1 SGDLS and CDR2 YYNGEE. The length of the CDR3 is 14 residues. CDR3 bases: TGTGCCAGCAGCTTGAATCCAGGGACAGATACGCAGTATTTT. Translation: CASSLNPGTDTQYF.

Note on this clone: The identical CDR3 is also encoded by other nucleotide sequences in the sample. The chain couples TRBV28 to TRBJ2-3; perhaps TRBD2 as D (6 bases). Germline loops: CDR1 MDHEN, CDR2 SYDVKM. The CDR3 contains 14 residues. Trimming took 5 bases from V and 6 from J, leaving 15 bases between them. CDR3 protein: CASSRDSSEDTQYF. Written as DNA, the CDR3 is TGTGCCAGCAGTCGGGACTCCTCAGAGGATACGCAGTATTTT. The full variable domain, rest sourced from reference TRBV28 and TRBJ2-3, is DVKVTQSSRYLVKRTGEKVFLECVQDMDHENMFWYRQDPGLGLRLIYFSYDVKMKEKGDIPEGYSVSREKKERFSLILESASTNQTSMYLCASSRDSSEDTQYFGPGTRLTVL.

The chain couples TRBV7-8 to TRBJ2-5; 7 nucleotides agree with TRBD1. Germline V CDR1 and CDR2: SGHVS, FQNEAQ. The CDR3 length is 16 residues. V trimming: 5 bases; J trimming: 5 bases; junction bases outside the gene matches: 14. The CDR3 is CASSPRPDRVSETQYF. As DNA, the CDR3 is TGTGCCAGCAGCCCAAGGCCCGACAGGGTGAGCGAGACCCAGTACTTC.

This chain connects TRBV6-1 to TRBJ1-3; perhaps TRBD1 as D (5 bases). Trimming took off 9 bases at V and 4 bases at J, with 13 bases between the two ends. Germline V CDR1 and CDR2: MNHNS, SASEGT. There are 13 residues in the CDR3. CDR3 protein: CASDGGEGNTIYF. The CDR3 nucleotides are TGTGCCAGTGACGGGGGGGAAGGAAACACCATATATTTT.

J is TRBJ1-1 and V is TRBV5-6, with 8 bases identical to TRBD1. The germline V gene has CDR1 SGHDT and CDR2 YYEEEE. This CDR3 is 12 amino acids long. V was clipped by 6 bases and J by 7 bases; unmatched bases: 5. CDR3 nucleotide sequence: TGTGCCAGCATACGGACAGGGTTTGAAGCTTTCTTT. This translates into CASIRTGFEAFF. Based on the CDR3 plus reference TRBV5-6 and TRBJ1-1, the full variable domain is DAGVTQSPTHLIKTRGQQVTLRCSPKSGHDTVSWYQQALGQGPQFIFQYYEEEERQRGNFPDRFSGHQFPNYSSELNVNALLLGDSALYLCASIRTGFEAFFGQGTRLTVV.

The chain is built from TRBV29-1 and TRBJ2-5; maybe TRBD2 (6 bases). Germline CDR1 and CDR2: SQVTM and ANQGSEA. The CDR3 length is 12 residues. V was trimmed by 4 bases and J by 3 bases, leaving 9 bases between them. The CDR3 DNA sequence: TGCAGCGTTGCGGGGGTGAAAGAGACCCAGTACTTC. It is translated as CSVAGVKETQYF.

The gene calls are TRBV5-6 and TRBJ1-1; D unclear. Germline CDR1 reads SGHDT; CDR2 reads YYEEEE. The CDR3 consists of 13 residues. V was shortened by 5 bases and J by 11 bases, with 19 bases between the two germline ends. CDR3 nucleotide sequence: TGTGCCAGCAGGAGGGAACCTACCGGACGGGCTTTCTTT. It encodes CASRREPTGRAFF.

V and J are TRBV11-2 and TRBJ2-3; TRBD2 agrees at 9 bases. With 2 bases clipped from V and 4 bases from J, the junction kept 7 bases outside the gene matches. The CDR3 sequence is 16 residues long. Germline V CDR1 and CDR2: SGHAT, FQNNGV. DNA for the CDR3: TGTGCCAGCAGCTTATTGGCGGGAGGGCCTGCAGATACGCAGTATTTT. It is translated as CASSLLAGGPADTQYF.